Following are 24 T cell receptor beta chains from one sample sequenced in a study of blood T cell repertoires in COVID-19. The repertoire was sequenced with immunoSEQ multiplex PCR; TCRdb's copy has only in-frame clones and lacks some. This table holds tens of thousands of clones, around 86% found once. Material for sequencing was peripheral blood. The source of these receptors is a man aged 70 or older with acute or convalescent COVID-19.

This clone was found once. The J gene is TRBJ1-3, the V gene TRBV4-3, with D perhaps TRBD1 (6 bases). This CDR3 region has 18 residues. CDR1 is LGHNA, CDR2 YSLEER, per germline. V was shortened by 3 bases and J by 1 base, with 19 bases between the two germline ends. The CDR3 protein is CASSHTLDGRGSGNTIYF. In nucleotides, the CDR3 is TGCGCCAGCAGCCATACTCTAGACGGCAGGGGATCTGGAAACACCATATATTTT.

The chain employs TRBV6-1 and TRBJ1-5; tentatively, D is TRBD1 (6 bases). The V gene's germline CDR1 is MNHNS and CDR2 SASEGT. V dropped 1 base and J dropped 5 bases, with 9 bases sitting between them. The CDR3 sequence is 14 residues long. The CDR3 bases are TGTGCCAGCAGTGAAGTTGGGACACATCAGCCCCAGCATTTT. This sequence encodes CASSEVGTHQPQHF.

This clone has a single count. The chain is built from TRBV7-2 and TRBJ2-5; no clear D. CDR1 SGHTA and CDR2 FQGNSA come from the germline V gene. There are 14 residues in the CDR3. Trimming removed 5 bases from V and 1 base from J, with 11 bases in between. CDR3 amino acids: CASSRSMPQETQYF. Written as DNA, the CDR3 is TGTGCCAGCAGCCGGTCTATGCCCCAAGAGACCCAGTACTTC.

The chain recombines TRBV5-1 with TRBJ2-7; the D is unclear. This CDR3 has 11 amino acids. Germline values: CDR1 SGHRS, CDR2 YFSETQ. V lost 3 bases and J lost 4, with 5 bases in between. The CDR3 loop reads CASSSEYEQYF. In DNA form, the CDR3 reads TGCGCCAGCAGCTCAGAATACGAGCAGTACTTC.

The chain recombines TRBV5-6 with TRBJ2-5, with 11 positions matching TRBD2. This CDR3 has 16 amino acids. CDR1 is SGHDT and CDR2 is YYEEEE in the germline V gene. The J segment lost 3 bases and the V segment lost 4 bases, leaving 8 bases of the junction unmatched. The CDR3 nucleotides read TGTGCCAGCAGCCCAACTAGCGGGGGTCCAAAAGAGACCCAGTACTTC. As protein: CASSPTSGGPKETQYF.

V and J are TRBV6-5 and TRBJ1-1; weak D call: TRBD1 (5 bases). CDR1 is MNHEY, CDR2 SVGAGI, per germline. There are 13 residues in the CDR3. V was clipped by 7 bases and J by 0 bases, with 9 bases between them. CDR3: CASKRQLNTEAFF. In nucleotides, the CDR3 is TGTGCCAGCAAAAGACAGTTGAACACTGAAGCTTTCTTT.

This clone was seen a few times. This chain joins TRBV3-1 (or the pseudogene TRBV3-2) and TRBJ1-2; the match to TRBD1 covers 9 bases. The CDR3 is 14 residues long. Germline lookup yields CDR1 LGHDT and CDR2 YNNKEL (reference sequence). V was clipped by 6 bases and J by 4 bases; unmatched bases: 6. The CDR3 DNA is TGTGCCAGCAGTCCCGGGACAGGGACCTATGGCTACACCTTC. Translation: CASSPGTGTYGYTF.

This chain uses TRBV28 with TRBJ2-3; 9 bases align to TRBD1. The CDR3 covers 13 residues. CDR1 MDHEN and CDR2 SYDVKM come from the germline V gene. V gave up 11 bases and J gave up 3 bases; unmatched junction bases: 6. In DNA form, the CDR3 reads TGTGCCGGTTGGGACAGGGTAACAGATACGCAGTATTTT. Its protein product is CAGWDRVTDTQYF.

The CDR3 protein is CAISESAGGTYNEQFF. CDR3 in DNA: TGTGCCATCAGTGAGTCAGCGGGAGGAACCTACAATGAGCAGTTCTTC. The rearrangement links TRBV10-3 to TRBJ2-1; 9 nucleotides match TRBD2. CDR1 ENHRY and CDR2 SYGVKD come from the germline V gene. Losses at the gene ends were 0 bases for V and 2 bases for J; bases not matched to a gene: 2. The CDR3 has 16 residues.

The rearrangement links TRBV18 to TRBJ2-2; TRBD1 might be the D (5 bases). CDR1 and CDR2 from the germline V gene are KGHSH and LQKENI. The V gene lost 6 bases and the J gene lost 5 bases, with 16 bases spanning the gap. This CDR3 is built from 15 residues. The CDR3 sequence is CASSWTNERTGELFF. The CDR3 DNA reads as TGTGCCAGCTCCTGGACAAATGAGAGGACCGGGGAGCTGTTTTTT.

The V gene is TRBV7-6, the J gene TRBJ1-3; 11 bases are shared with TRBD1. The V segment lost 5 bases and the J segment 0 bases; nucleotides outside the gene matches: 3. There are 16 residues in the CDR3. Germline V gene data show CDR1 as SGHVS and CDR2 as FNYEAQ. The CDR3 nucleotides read TGTGCCAGCAGCCTCGGGACAGGGGGCTCTGGAAACACCATATATTTT. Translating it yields CASSLGTGGSGNTIYF. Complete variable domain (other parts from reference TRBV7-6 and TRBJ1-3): GAGVSQSPRYKVTKRGQDVALRCDPISGHVSLYWYRQALGQGPEFLTYFNYEAQQDKSGLPNDRFSAERPEGSISTLTIQRTEQRDSAMYRCASSLGTGGSGNTIYFGEGSWLTVV.

This CDR3 is CASSPGLAGGETQYF. CDR3 in DNA: TGTGCCAGCAGCCCCGGACTAGCGGGAGGAGAGACCCAGTACTTC. The chain joins TRBV7-2 to TRBJ2-5; 14 bases agree with TRBD2. This CDR3 region has 15 residues. CDR1 and CDR2 from the germline V gene are SGHTA and FQGNSA. V lost 5 bases, J lost 4 bases, and 3 bases stayed unmatched.

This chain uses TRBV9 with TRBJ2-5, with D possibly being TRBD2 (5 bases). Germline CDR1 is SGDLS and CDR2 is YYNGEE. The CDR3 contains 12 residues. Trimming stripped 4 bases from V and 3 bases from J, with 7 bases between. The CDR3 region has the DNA TGTGCCAGCAGCCCCGGGGAAGAGACCCAGTACTTC. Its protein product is CASSPGEETQYF.

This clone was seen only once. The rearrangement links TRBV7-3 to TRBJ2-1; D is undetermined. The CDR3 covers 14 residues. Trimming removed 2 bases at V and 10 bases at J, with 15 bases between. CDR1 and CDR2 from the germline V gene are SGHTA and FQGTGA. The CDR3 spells CASSLGPVHGEQFF. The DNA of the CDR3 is TGTGCCAGCAGCTTAGGCCCGGTCCACGGGGAGCAGTTCTTC.

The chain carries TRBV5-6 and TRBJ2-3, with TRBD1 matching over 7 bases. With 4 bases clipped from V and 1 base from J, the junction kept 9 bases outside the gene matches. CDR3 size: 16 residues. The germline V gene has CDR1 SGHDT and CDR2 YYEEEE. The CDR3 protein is CASSRDSGYGTDTQYF. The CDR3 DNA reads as TGTGCCAGCAGCCGGGACAGTGGATATGGCACAGATACGCAGTATTTT.

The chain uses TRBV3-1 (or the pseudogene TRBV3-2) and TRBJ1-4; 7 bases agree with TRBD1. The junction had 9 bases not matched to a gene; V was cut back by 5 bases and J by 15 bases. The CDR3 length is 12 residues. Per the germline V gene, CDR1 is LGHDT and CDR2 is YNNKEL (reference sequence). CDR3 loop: CASSYTGQAVFF. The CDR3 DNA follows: TGTGCCAGCAGCTATACTGGACAGGCGGTGTTTTTT.

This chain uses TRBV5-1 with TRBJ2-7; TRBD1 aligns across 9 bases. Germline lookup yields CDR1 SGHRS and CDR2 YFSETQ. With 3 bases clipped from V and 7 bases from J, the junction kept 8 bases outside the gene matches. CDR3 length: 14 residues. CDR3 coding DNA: TGCGCCAGCAGCTCCCCCGGGACAGGGTGGGAGCAGTACTTC. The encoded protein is CASSSPGTGWEQYF.

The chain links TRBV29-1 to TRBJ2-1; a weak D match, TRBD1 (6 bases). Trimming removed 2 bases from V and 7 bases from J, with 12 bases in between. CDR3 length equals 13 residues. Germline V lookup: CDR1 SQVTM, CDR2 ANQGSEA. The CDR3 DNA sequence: TGCAGCGTTGAAACGGACAGTTCGAATGAGCAGTTCTTC. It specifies CSVETDSSNEQFF.

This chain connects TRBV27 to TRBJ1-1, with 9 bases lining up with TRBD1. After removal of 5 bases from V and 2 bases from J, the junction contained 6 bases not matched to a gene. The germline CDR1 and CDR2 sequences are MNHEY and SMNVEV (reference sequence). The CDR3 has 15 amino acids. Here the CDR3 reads CASSRTGVSNTEAFF. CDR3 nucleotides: TGTGCCAGCAGTAGGACAGGGGTATCCAACACTGAAGCTTTCTTT.

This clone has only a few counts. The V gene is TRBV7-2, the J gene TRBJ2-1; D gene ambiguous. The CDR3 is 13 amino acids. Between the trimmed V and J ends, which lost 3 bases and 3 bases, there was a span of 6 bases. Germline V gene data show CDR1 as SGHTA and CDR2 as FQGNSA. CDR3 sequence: CASSFTYYNEQFF. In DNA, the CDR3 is TGTGCCAGCAGCTTTACTTACTACAATGAGCAGTTCTTC.

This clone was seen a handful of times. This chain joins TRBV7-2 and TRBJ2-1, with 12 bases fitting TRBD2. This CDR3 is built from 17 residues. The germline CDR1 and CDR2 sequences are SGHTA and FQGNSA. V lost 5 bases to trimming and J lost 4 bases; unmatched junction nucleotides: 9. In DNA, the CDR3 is TGTGCCAGCAGCCGCGCGGGTGGGACTAGCGGGTACAATGAGCAGTTCTTC. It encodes CASSRAGGTSGYNEQFF. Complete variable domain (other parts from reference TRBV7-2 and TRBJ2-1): GAGVSQSPSNKVTEKGKDVELRCDPISGHTALYWYRQSLGQGLEFLIYFQGNSAPDKSGLPSDRFSAERTGGSVSTLTIQRTQQEDSAVYLCASSRAGGTSGYNEQFFGPGTRLTVL.

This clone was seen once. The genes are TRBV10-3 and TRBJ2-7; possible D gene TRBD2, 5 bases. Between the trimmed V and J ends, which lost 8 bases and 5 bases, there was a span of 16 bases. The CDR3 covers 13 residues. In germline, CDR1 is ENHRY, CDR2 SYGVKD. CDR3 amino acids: CAIEASGNHEQYF. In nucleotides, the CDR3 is TGTGCCATCGAAGCAAGCGGAAACCACGAGCAGTACTTC.

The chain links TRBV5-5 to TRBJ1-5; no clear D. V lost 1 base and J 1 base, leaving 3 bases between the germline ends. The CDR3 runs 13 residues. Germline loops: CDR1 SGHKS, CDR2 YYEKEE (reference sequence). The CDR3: CASSLLSNQPQHF. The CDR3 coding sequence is TGTGCCAGCAGCTTGCTAAGCAATCAGCCCCAGCATTTT.

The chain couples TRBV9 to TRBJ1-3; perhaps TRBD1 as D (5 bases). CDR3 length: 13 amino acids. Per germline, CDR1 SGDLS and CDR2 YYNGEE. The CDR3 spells CDQGGEGGNTIYF. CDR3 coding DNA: TGTGACCAGGGCGGGGAAGGCGGAAACACCATATATTTT.